This T cell receptor beta chain was obtained from a study of OX40 agonist ivuxolimab in advanced cancers. This clone was counted a single time. As yet, its antigen is unknown. This table comes from immunoSEQ multiplex PCR, and its TCRdb copy is limited to in-frame clones, with some not included. Found here are about 77,000 clones, 81% of them singletons; the top ten hold around 4.2%. V shed 5 bases and J 2 bases; nucleotides not matched to a gene: 6. CDR1 LGHNA and CDR2 YNFKEQ come from the germline V gene. This CDR3 has 14 amino acids. General observations from the study: Still undetermined is the antigen specificity of the expanded peripheral T cells.

This receptor was taken from an adult with an advanced solid tumor such as melanoma, head and neck, liver or kidney cancer. The chain links TRBV4-2 to TRBJ2-7; 7 nucleotides agree with TRBD1. The sample here was CD4+ or CD8+ T cells sorted from blood, taken in a trial of the OX40 agonist ivuxolimab. The CDR3, as DNA: TGTGCCAGCAGCTTAACAGGGACAGCCTACGAGCAGTACTTC. It is translated as CASSLTGTAYEQYF.